Described below is a single TCR beta chain sequence and its context. Its antigen has not been determined. No qualities accompany the bases; no much larger clone lies one base away. These data originate in a study of CD8+ T cells in alopecia areata listed by TCRdb under 2018. Background for the entire study: In both human patients and the C3H/HeJ mouse model, the study applied high-throughput TCRbeta sequencing to look at T cell clonal expansion in alopecia areata. Human TCRbeta sequencing covered scalp tissue and sorted CD4+ and CD8+ peripheral blood T cells from patchy and totalis/universalis alopecia areata patients and healthy controls. Clonality in the scalp was compared among normal scalp (n=4), patchy alopecia areata scalp (n=8), and alopecia totalis/universalis scalp (n=8). The RNA source kit depended on sample type: the PAXgene miRNA kit for fixed scalp, the miRNeasy kit for PBMCs, and the RNeasy kit for mouse skin. Amplification of TCRbeta CDR3 regions was done by immunoSEQ multiplex PCR using 35 Vbeta forward primers and 13 Jbeta reverse primers.

Via the germline V gene, CDR1 is SQVTM and CDR2 ANQGSEA. V drops 4 bases and J drops 0 bases, leaving 9 bases in between. The cysteine opens and the phenylalanine closes a CDR3 of 13 amino acids. Only the CDR3 portion is preserved as DNA: 39 bases, with reading frame beginning at the first base. Libraries were prepared through the immunoSEQ multiplex PCR assay. For TCR sequencing, RNA was extracted from every sample and reverse transcribed into cDNA to serve as template. SuperScript III was used for first-strand cDNA synthesis, primed with a 2:1 mix of oligo-dT and random hexamers. A synthetic immune receptor repertoire was used to measure amplification bias, and any remaining bias was corrected computationally. Under the source paper's analysis protocol: Raw reads were preprocessed to remove errors, and CDR3 was defined by IMGT conventions from the conserved cysteine to phenylalanine. Clonality was computed by normalizing Shannon entropy by log2 of the number of productive unique TCRs and subtracting the result from 1. Whether each scalp clone was CD4 or CD8 was inferred by checking scalp TCRbeta sequences against the CD4 and CD8 repertoires from sorted blood. The clones in this table, taken by TCRdb from immuneACCESS, are in-frame only. Not every clone is retained; where verified, under half of the shortfall comes from an unresolved V gene, and the cause of the rest is unknown. V, J and clone size are taken as reported in that table, and D and trimming were inferred from the DNA itself. The table for this sample lists some 110,000 clones; 55% to 70% of them were counted only once. The ten most abundant clones make up about 3% of the sample.

PBMCs were separated by density centrifugation and stained for CD3, CD4 and CD8, after which CD4+ and CD8+ T cells were sorted on a FACSAria. Unaffected controls provided scalp biopsies and blood samples. What the research found in general, with its limitations: Higher clonality and more expanded CD8+ clones were observed in lesional scalp than in normal scalp, particularly in alopecia totalis/universalis, a finding suggestive of antigenic drive. Scalp TCR repertoire analysis is complicated because resident alphabeta T cells in normal human skin are also sequenced, whereas mouse skin is dominated by gammadelta T cells. TCR sequences shared between patients were less clear than in mice, possibly partly because of HLA diversity in the patient population.

This sequence was found in a human donor in good health. This chain joins TRBV29-1 to TRBJ1-1; the D gene is possibly TRBD1, with 5 bases matching. Input material: CD4+ T cells sorted from blood. The nucleotide sequence is given as TGCAGCGTTGTGGGCAGGGTGAACACTGAAGCTTTCTTT. This gives the protein CSVVGRVNTEAFF.